The 21 T cell receptor beta chains given below trace back to one sample, sequenced in a study of cytomegalovirus exposure and HLA in healthy donors. PCR was performed using 60 Vbeta and 13 Jbeta primers. The table came from immunoSEQ multiplex PCR; TCRdb's copy has only in-frame clones and leaves some out. The sample shows about 220,000 clones, roughly 83% of them seen only once. The specimen sequenced was PBMCs. The receptor set was obtained from a boy aged 2 to 9 in good health and CMV-seronegative.

The CDR3 protein is CASSGTVAMSSYEQYF. Here the CDR3 DNA reads TGTGCCAGCAGCGGAACCGTAGCGATGAGCTCCTACGAGCAGTACTTC. This rearrangement joins TRBV9 to TRBJ2-5; TRBD2 might be the D (5 bases). The J call may be wrong; the DNA end is better matched by TRBJ2-7. The CDR3 has 16 amino acids. Germline V gene lookup returns CDR1 SGDLS and CDR2 YYNGEE.

Only a few counts were recorded for this clone. The V and J genes are TRBV19 and TRBJ2-1, with 9 bases identical to TRBD2. The CDR3 length is 14 residues. V shed 6 bases and J 4 bases; nucleotides not matched to a gene: 4. Germline V lookup: CDR1 LNHDA, CDR2 SQIVND (reference sequence). The CDR3 reads CASSRLAEYNEQFF. CDR3 DNA sequence: TGTGCCAGTAGCCGACTAGCGGAATACAATGAGCAGTTCTTC.

This chain links TRBV5-1 with TRBJ2-1; 10 bases are shared with TRBD2. J lost 4 bases, V lost 2 bases, and 3 bases had no gene match. The CDR3 spans 15 residues. Germline V gene data show CDR1 as SGHRS and CDR2 as YFSETQ. The CDR3: CASSFGLADYNEQFF. The CDR3 region has the DNA TGCGCCAGCAGCTTTGGACTAGCGGATTACAATGAGCAGTTCTTC.

The rearrangement links TRBV19 to TRBJ2-7, with 7 bases fitting TRBD2. The CDR3 covers 16 residues. Trimming took 6 bases from V and 3 from J; bases not matched to a gene: 14. In germline, CDR1 is LNHDA, CDR2 SQIVND (reference sequence). As DNA, the CDR3 is TGTGCCAGTAGCATTAGGGGCACGGGAGGAGGCTACGAGCAGTACTTC. Amino acids: CASSIRGTGGGYEQYF. The variable domain in full, completed from reference TRBV19 and TRBJ2-7, reads DGGITQSPKYLFRKEGQNVTLSCEQNLNHDAMYWYRQDPGQGLRLIYYSQIVNDFQKGDIAEGYSVSREKKESFPLTVTSAQKNPTAFYLCASSIRGTGGGYEQYFGPGTRLTVT.

The chain is built from TRBV5-6 and TRBJ2-5, with unresolved D. The germline V gene encodes CDR1 SGHDT and CDR2 YYEEEE. Trimming stripped 2 bases from V and 0 bases from J, with 2 bases between. The CDR3 has 12 amino acids. CDR3 in amino acids: CASSFNQETQYF. The CDR3 bases are TGTGCCAGCAGCTTCAACCAAGAGACCCAGTACTTC.

V usage is TRBV21-1 and J usage is TRBJ2-1; TRBD1, the table's D call, was not compared with the DNA. TRBV21-1 is termed a pseudogene. The CDR3 is 15 residues long. The CDR3, as DNA: TGTGCCAGCAGCCCCAGGACAGCCAGTTTCAATGAGCAGTTCTTC. This encodes CASSPRTASFNEQFF.

The rearrangement links TRBV5-1 to TRBJ1-3, with D possibly matching TRBD1 (6 bases). V lost 4 bases and J lost 0, with 11 bases in between. Germline V gene data show CDR1 as SGHRS and CDR2 as YFSETQ. This CDR3 region has 15 residues. CDR3 in DNA: TGCGCCAGCAGCCTTGGACAGTTCTCTGGAAACACCATATATTTT. It translates to CASSLGQFSGNTIYF.

This chain joins TRBV30 and TRBJ1-4; 8 bases are shared with TRBD1. V shed 5 bases and J 5 bases; nucleotides not matched to a gene: 1. This CDR3 comprises 12 residues. Germline values: CDR1 GTSNPN, CDR2 SVGIG (reference sequence). CDR3 in amino acids: CAWDRGNEKLFF. The CDR3 DNA follows: TGTGCCTGGGACAGGGGAAATGAAAAACTGTTTTTT.

This clone was observed once. Within the sample, other DNA sequences also encode this same CDR3. The chain uses TRBV6-5 and TRBJ1-2; 9 bases are shared with TRBD1. Germline V CDR1 and CDR2: MNHEY, SVGAGI. The length of the CDR3 is 15 residues. The J segment lost 3 bases and the V segment lost 3 bases, leaving 5 bases of the junction unmatched. Here the CDR3 DNA reads TGTGCCAGCAGTTATTTTACAGGGGGCCACTATGGCTACACCTTC. It is translated as CASSYFTGGHYGYTF.

This clone was observed a handful of times. The chain combines TRBV30 with TRBJ1-1, with D uncertain. Germline V CDR1 and CDR2: GTSNPN, SVGIG (reference sequence). V dropped 0 bases and J dropped 8 bases, with 7 bases sitting between them. This CDR3 is built from 11 residues. The CDR3: CAWSVSGEAFF. The DNA for the CDR3 is TGTGCCTGGAGTGTATCGGGGGAAGCTTTCTTT.

The V call is TRBV6-1, the J call TRBJ2-2, with 11 nucleotides matching TRBD2. There are 14 residues in the CDR3. Germline CDR1 and CDR2: MNHNS and SASEGT. The V gene end was trimmed by 6 bases and the J gene end by 6 bases; junction bases not matched to a gene: 3. CDR3 protein: CASRGLADAGELFF. The DNA of the CDR3 is TGTGCCAGCAGGGGACTAGCGGACGCCGGGGAGCTGTTTTTT.

This clone was observed a handful of times. The chain is built from TRBV7-9 and TRBJ1-1; no firm D call. The CDR3 contains 15 residues. The germline V gene encodes CDR1 SEHNR and CDR2 FQNEAQ (reference sequence). Trimming stripped 3 bases from V and 2 bases from J, with 13 bases between. The CDR3 DNA follows: TGTGCCAGCAGCTTTGATACGGGGTTTAACACTGAAGCTTTCTTT. Residues: CASSFDTGFNTEAFF.

The V gene is TRBV25-1, the J gene TRBJ2-3; TRBD1 agrees at 8 bases. Trimming at V came to 2 bases and at J to 1 base, leaving 11 bases not matched to a gene. This CDR3 is built from 18 residues. Germline values: CDR1 MGHDK, CDR2 SYGVNS. CDR3 sequence (DNA): TGTGCCAGCAGTGAACCCACAGGGGGTAATTTGGGCACAGATACGCAGTATTTT. Its protein is CASSEPTGGNLGTDTQYF.

This clone was seen more than once but under ten times. This chain joins TRBV6-1 and TRBJ2-7, with a possible D match to TRBD2 (6 bases). The CDR3 has 11 amino acids. With 6 bases removed from V and 6 bases from J, the gap between germline ends came to 9 bases. From germline, CDR1 is MNHNS and CDR2 SASEGT. The CDR3 here is CASRVGGEQYF. Written as DNA, the CDR3 is TGTGCCAGCAGGGTGGGGGGCGAGCAGTACTTC.

This clone came up once. J is TRBJ2-5 and V is TRBV5-1, with 8 bases fitting TRBD2. Germline V CDR1 and CDR2: SGHRS, YFSETQ. Trimming cost V 4 bases and J 5 bases; bases outside gene matches: 13. This CDR3 has 16 amino acids. The CDR3, as DNA: TGCGCCAGCAGCACCGGAACCGGACTAGCAGGCGAGACCCAGTACTTC. Translation gives CASSTGTGLAGETQYF. The variable domain in full, completed from reference TRBV5-1 and TRBJ2-5, reads KAGVTQTPRYLIKTRGQQVTLSCSPISGHRSVSWYQQTPGQGLQFLFEYFSETQRNKGNFPGRFSGRQFSNSRSEMNVSTLELGDSALYLCASSTGTGLAGETQYFGPGTRLLVL.

J is TRBJ2-1 and V is TRBV6-5; unclear D gene. The CDR3 is 13 residues long. V dropped 6 bases and J dropped 9 bases, with 15 bases sitting between them. The germline V gene encodes CDR1 MNHEY and CDR2 SVGAGI. For the CDR3, the DNA is TGTGCCAGCAGGGCCACCGGCGGAAGTGAGCAGTTCTTC. Its protein is CASRATGGSEQFF.

The chain carries TRBV7-2 and TRBJ2-3, with 10 bases matching TRBD1. The CDR3 totals 15 residues. J gave up 10 bases and V 5 bases, and 12 bases lay outside the gene matches. The germline V gene has CDR1 SGHTA and CDR2 FQGNSA. Here the CDR3 reads CASSPGTGDPGAQYF. CDR3 nucleotide sequence: TGTGCCAGCAGCCCCGGGACAGGGGACCCTGGTGCGCAGTATTTT. The full variable domain, rest sourced from reference TRBV7-2 and TRBJ2-3, is GAGVSQSPSNKVTEKGKDVELRCDPISGHTALYWYRQSLGQGLEFLIYFQGNSAPDKSGLPSDRFSAERTGGSVSTLTIQRTQQEDSAVYLCASSPGTGDPGAQYFGPGTRLTVL.

The chain couples TRBV5-7 to TRBJ2-3; 9 bases are shared with TRBD2. TRBV5-7 is an ORF, and what it does is uncertain. V lost 0 bases, J lost 4 bases, and 12 bases stayed unmatched. This CDR3 region has 18 residues. CDR3 nucleotide sequence: TGTGCCAGCAGCTTGGTTATGTGGTCTGGCGGGAGGGCAGATACGCAGTATTTT. It encodes CASSLVMWSGGRADTQYF.

V gene TRBV19 combines with J gene TRBJ1-6, with TRBD1 as a possible D gene (6 bases). The CDR3 runs to 13 residues. The V and J ends lost 6 bases and 8 bases respectively, with 11 bases between them. CDR1 and CDR2 from the germline V gene are LNHDA and SQIVND (reference sequence). The CDR3 DNA is TGTGCCAGTAGCCCGGGGGGCCATTCACCCCTCCACTTT. Its translation is CASSPGGHSPLHF.

This clone turned up a few times. V and J are TRBV5-6 and TRBJ2-7; 9 bases agree with TRBD2. There are 14 residues in the CDR3. Germline V gene lookup returns CDR1 SGHDT and CDR2 YYEEEE. The V segment lost 1 base and the J segment 5 bases; nucleotides outside the gene matches: 4. The CDR3: CASSLQLAGNEQYF. The CDR3, as DNA: TGTGCCAGCAGCTTGCAACTAGCGGGCAACGAGCAGTACTTC.

The rearrangement joins TRBV30 to TRBJ1-2, with D maybe TRBD1 (6 bases). CDR1 is GTSNPN and CDR2 is SVGIG in the germline V gene (reference sequence). The V and J ends lost 5 bases and 1 base respectively, with 17 bases between them. The CDR3 length is 15 residues. CDR3 residues: CAWAVNRVYNYGYTF. CDR3 in DNA: TGTGCCTGGGCAGTTAACAGGGTTTATAACTATGGCTACACCTTC.